The source of this T cell receptor beta chain is a study of tumour-infiltrating T cells in Burkitt lymphoma. Background on the study: Productive clonality predicted overall and progression-free survival.

The germline CDR1 and CDR2 sequences are SEHNR and FQNEAQ (reference sequence). This CDR3 has 15 residues. J was trimmed by 3 bases and V by 5 bases; bases with no gene match: 10. Sequencing used immunoSEQ multiplex PCR; TCRdb keeps in-frame clones, though not all of them. The sample records approximately 650 clones, around 90% being singletons. Material: tumor tissue. The J gene is TRBJ2-7, the V gene TRBV7-9; 7 bases are a match to TRBD1. This TCR was sampled from a human donor with diffuse large B-cell lymphoma. CDR3 sequence: CASSLTTGNNYEQYF. The CDR3 region has the DNA TGTGCCAGCAGCCTGACGACAGGGAACAACTACGAGCAGTACTTC. The whole variable domain, filled in from reference TRBV7-9 and TRBJ2-7, reads DTGVSQNPRHKITKRGQNVTFRCDPISEHNRLYWYRQTLGQGPEFLTYFQNEAQLEKSRLLSDRFSAERPKGSFSTLEIQRTEQGDSAMYLCASSLTTGNNYEQYFGPGTRLTVT.